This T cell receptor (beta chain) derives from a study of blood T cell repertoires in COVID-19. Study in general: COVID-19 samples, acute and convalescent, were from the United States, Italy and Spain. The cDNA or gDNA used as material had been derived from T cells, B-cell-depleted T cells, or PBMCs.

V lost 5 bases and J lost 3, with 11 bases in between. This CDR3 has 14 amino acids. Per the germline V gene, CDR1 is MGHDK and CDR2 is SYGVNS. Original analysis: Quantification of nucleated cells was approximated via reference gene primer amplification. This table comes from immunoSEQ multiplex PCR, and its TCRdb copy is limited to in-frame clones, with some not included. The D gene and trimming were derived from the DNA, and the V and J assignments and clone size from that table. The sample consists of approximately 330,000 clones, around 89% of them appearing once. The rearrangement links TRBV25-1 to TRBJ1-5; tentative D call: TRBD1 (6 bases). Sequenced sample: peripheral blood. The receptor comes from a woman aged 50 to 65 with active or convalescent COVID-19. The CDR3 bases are TGTGCCAGCAGTCAAACAGGGTACAATCAGCCCCAGCATTTT. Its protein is CASSQTGYNQPQHF.